This T cell receptor beta chain comes out of a study of cytomegalovirus exposure and HLA in healthy donors. General study results and limits: Later on, analysis showed that most CMV-associated TCR beta chains appeared to be HLA-restricted.

PCR employed 60 Vbeta and 13 Jbeta primers. This table comes from immunoSEQ multiplex PCR, and its TCRdb copy is limited to in-frame clones, with some not included. The sample includes 150,000 to 200,000 clones, about four fifths seen only once; the top ten take less than 6%. Sampled while nominally healthy, donors likely had unrecorded immune exposures. With regard to this clone: Its cognate antigen is unknown.

Germline loops: CDR1 MNHEY, CDR2 SVGAGI. The CDR3 has 14 residues. Trimming pared 0 bases from V and 2 bases from J, leaving 7 bases between. The sequence derives from a woman aged 25 to 45 in good health and CMV-seropositive. The sample consisted of PBMCs. The rearrangement joins TRBV6-5 to TRBJ1-2; D not certain. The CDR3 nucleotides are TGTGCCAGCAGTTACTCGGGCCAGAACTATGGCTACACCTTC. Translating it yields CASSYSGQNYGYTF.